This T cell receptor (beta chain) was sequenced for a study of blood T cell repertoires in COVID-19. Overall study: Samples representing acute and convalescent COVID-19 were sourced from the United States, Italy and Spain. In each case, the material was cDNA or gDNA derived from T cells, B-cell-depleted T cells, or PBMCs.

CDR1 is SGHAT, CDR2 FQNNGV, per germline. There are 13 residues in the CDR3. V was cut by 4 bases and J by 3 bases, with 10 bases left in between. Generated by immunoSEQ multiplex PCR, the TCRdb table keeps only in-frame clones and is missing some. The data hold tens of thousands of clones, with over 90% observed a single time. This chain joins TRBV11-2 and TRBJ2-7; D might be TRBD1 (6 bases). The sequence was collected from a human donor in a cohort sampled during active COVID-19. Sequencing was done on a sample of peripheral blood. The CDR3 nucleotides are TGTGCCAGCAGCTCAAACAGGGTCTACGAGCAGTACGTC. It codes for CASSSNRVYEQYV.